This TCR beta chain stems from a study of cytomegalovirus exposure and HLA in healthy donors. Findings and limits, study-wide: What TCR beta sequences reportedly achieved was accurate prediction of HLA-A and HLA-B alleles in most subjects.

Vbeta (60) and Jbeta (13) primers were used in the PCR. The method was immunoSEQ multiplex PCR; TCRdb's version includes in-frame clones alone and lacks a portion of them. The table lists more than 95,000 clones, almost 80% of them singletons, with less than 5% in the top ten. This clone was seen a single time. Its matching antigen is unknown. Germline CDR1 is LNHNV and CDR2 is YYDKDF (reference sequence). V shed 1 base and J 8 bases; nucleotides not matched to a gene: 4. The CDR3 loop spans 15 amino acids. All donors participated as healthy donors of bone marrow. The sequenced sample was PBMCs. The receptor comes from a man aged 50-59 years in good health and CMV-seropositive. The V call is TRBV15, the J call TRBJ1-6; 8 bases match TRBD1. CDR3 coding DNA: TGTGCCACCAGCAGAGGTCAACAGGGGGATTCACCCCTCCACTTT. Protein: CATSRGQQGDSPLHF.